Listed below are T cell receptor beta chains from one sample, sequenced in a study of T cells expressing NK-cell markers. No DNA is given; TCRdb re-called the 5' RACE reads and lists each CDR3 protein once. The table lists 150,000 to 180,000 distinct CDR3 sequences, with 37% in the top ten. The source material was blood T cells: a sorted CD56 or NKG2C T cell subset, CD4+ or CD8+ T cells, or bulk PBMC T cells (not recorded which). The receptors stem from a woman between 50 and 59 years old in good health. Both conserved end residues are part of each CDR3. The order of the fields is J gene, V gene, CDR3 protein.

J gene: TRBJ2-1; V gene: TRBV29-1; CDR3 protein: CSAWTGSYNEQFF
J gene: TRBJ2-5; V gene: TRBV7-9; CDR3 protein: CASSPRPGTAQETQYF
J gene: TRBJ2-3; V gene: TRBV29-1; CDR3 protein: CSALASGTGRGDTQYF
J gene: TRBJ1-6; V gene: TRBV7-3; CDR3 protein: CASSPGSSYNSPLHF
J gene: TRBJ2-1; V gene: TRBV12-3/TRBV12-4; CDR3 protein: CASSFFLAGTTIYNEQFF
J gene: TRBJ1-2; V gene: TRBV27; CDR3 protein: CASSLMSGAYGYTF
J gene: TRBJ2-5; V gene: TRBV5-6; CDR3 protein: CASSLAAGAETQYF
J gene: TRBJ2-3; V gene: TRBV12-5; CDR3 protein: CASGFRAGDLPPTDTQYF
J gene: TRBJ2-3; V gene: TRBV5-1; CDR3 protein: CASSLNSQDTQYF
J gene: TRBJ1-2; V gene: TRBV5-6; CDR3 protein: CASSYDTYGYTF
J gene: TRBJ2-1; V gene: TRBV4-2; CDR3 protein: CASSQGPLDEQFF
J gene: TRBJ2-1; V gene: TRBV27; CDR3 protein: CASTLDRGNEQFF
J gene: TRBJ1-1; V gene: TRBV11-3; CDR3 protein: CASSLVGGYPEAFF
J gene: TRBJ2-1; V gene: TRBV9; CDR3 protein: CASSAPGTGLGNEQFF
J gene: TRBJ2-1; V gene: TRBV27; CDR3 protein: CASSPRGSAGGGNEQFF
J gene: TRBJ2-5; V gene: TRBV5-1; CDR3 protein: CASRPPSEQGGKKTQYF
J gene: TRBJ2-1; V gene: TRBV6-2/TRBV6-3; CDR3 protein: CASRVTGTNPNEQFF
J gene: TRBJ2-1; V gene: TRBV2; CDR3 protein: CASGMAGQIPSYNEQFF
J gene: TRBJ1-1; V gene: TRBV5-1; CDR3 protein: CASSDGGNTEAFF
J gene: TRBJ1-2; V gene: TRBV7-9; CDR3 protein: CASSFTGEVGGYTF
J gene: TRBJ2-7; V gene: TRBV15; CDR3 protein: CATSRDRGTFGEQYF
J gene: TRBJ1-4; V gene: TRBV29-1; CDR3 protein: CSVEEGFGEKLFF
J gene: TRBJ2-7; V gene: TRBV2; CDR3 protein: CASSGRRWQYF
J gene: TRBJ2-7; V gene: TRBV14; CDR3 protein: CASSPRDFEYEQYF
J gene: TRBJ1-1; V gene: TRBV27; CDR3 protein: CASSLRFGGTEAFF
J gene: TRBJ2-4; V gene: TRBV4-1; CDR3 protein: CASSLLSEPKNIQYF
J gene: TRBJ2-1; V gene: TRBV7-3; CDR3 protein: CASSLGLAGGPKSSYNEQFF
J gene: TRBJ2-3; V gene: TRBV27; CDR3 protein: CASSLSGLGRDTQYF
J gene: TRBJ2-1; V gene: TRBV13; CDR3 protein: CASMEGNYNEQFF
J gene: TRBJ2-2; V gene: TRBV13; CDR3 protein: CASSLQTSGRTGELFF
J gene: TRBJ1-5; V gene: TRBV24-1; CDR3 protein: CATRGGGNQPQHF
J gene: TRBJ2-7; V gene: TRBV29-1; CDR3 protein: CSVADRASYEQYF
J gene: TRBJ1-1; V gene: TRBV7-8; CDR3 protein: CASSLNRGNTEAFF
J gene: TRBJ2-7; V gene: TRBV6-5; CDR3 protein: CATEDTDHYEQYF
J gene: TRBJ1-1; V gene: TRBV19; CDR3 protein: CASITGQGPLEAFF
J gene: TRBJ2-4; V gene: TRBV5-1; CDR3 protein: CASSFPTSGSPKNIQYF
J gene: TRBJ1-2; V gene: TRBV20-1; CDR3 protein: CSAREAVNYGYTF
J gene: TRBJ1-2; V gene: TRBV20-1; CDR3 protein: CSAKASGWDYGYTF
J gene: TRBJ2-7; V gene: TRBV7-9; CDR3 protein: CASSLGRPVGEDEQYF
J gene: TRBJ1-1; V gene: TRBV12-3/TRBV12-4; CDR3 protein: CASSPSPGNTEAFF
J gene: TRBJ2-2; V gene: TRBV24-1; CDR3 protein: CATSDRSGGRNTGELFF
J gene: TRBJ2-1; V gene: TRBV11-2; CDR3 protein: CASSLGTSGANEQFF
J gene: TRBJ1-4; V gene: TRBV6-5; CDR3 protein: CASSSATGGNEKLFF
J gene: TRBJ1-2; V gene: TRBV4-1; CDR3 protein: CASSQVTGTNYGYTF
J gene: TRBJ2-5; V gene: TRBV21-1; CDR3 protein: CASGLWVLRCETQYF
J gene: TRBJ2-4; V gene: TRBV11-2; CDR3 protein: CASSLEAHRNIQYF
J gene: TRBJ2-3; V gene: TRBV29-1; CDR3 protein: CSVEDPKAGDTQYF
J gene: TRBJ2-1; V gene: TRBV7-9; CDR3 protein: CASSGRGEQFF
J gene: TRBJ2-7; V gene: TRBV4-1; CDR3 protein: CASSVAELYEQYF
J gene: TRBJ2-1; V gene: TRBV4-1; CDR3 protein: CASSQATGAMGNEQFF
J gene: TRBJ2-1; V gene: TRBV27; CDR3 protein: CASSLGSGWEQFF
J gene: TRBJ1-2; V gene: TRBV3-1; CDR3 protein: CASSQDMGSGYGYTF
J gene: TRBJ2-1; V gene: TRBV7-2; CDR3 protein: CASSHNPPSGIYNEQFF
J gene: TRBJ2-1; V gene: TRBV7-2; CDR3 protein: CASSFSLIEQFF